This entry describes one T cell receptor (beta chain). This sample was taken from a study of blood T cell repertoires in COVID-19. As for the study in general: COVID-19 samples from acute and convalescent phases originated in the United States, Italy and Spain.

V shed 4 bases and J 7 bases; nucleotides not matched to a gene: 10. CDR1 and CDR2 from the germline V gene are SGHTS and YDEGEE. This CDR3 is built from 14 residues. As processed by the authors: Estimated nucleated cell counts came from reference gene primer amplification. The method was immunoSEQ multiplex PCR; TCRdb's version includes in-frame clones alone and lacks a portion of them. Clone size and V and J calls were adopted from that table, with D and trimming inferred from the DNA. The table has roughly 120,000 clones, around 89% seen once; the top ten hold under 4.5%. Sequenced: peripheral blood. This receptor was taken from a woman between 55 and 75 years old with COVID-19, enrolled during active disease. The chain links TRBV5-8 to TRBJ2-7, with TRBD1 matching 8 bases. CDR3 sequence (DNA): TGTGCCAGCAGCCCAGGACAGGGATTGCGGGAGCAGTACTTC. Amino acid sequence: CASSPGQGLREQYF.